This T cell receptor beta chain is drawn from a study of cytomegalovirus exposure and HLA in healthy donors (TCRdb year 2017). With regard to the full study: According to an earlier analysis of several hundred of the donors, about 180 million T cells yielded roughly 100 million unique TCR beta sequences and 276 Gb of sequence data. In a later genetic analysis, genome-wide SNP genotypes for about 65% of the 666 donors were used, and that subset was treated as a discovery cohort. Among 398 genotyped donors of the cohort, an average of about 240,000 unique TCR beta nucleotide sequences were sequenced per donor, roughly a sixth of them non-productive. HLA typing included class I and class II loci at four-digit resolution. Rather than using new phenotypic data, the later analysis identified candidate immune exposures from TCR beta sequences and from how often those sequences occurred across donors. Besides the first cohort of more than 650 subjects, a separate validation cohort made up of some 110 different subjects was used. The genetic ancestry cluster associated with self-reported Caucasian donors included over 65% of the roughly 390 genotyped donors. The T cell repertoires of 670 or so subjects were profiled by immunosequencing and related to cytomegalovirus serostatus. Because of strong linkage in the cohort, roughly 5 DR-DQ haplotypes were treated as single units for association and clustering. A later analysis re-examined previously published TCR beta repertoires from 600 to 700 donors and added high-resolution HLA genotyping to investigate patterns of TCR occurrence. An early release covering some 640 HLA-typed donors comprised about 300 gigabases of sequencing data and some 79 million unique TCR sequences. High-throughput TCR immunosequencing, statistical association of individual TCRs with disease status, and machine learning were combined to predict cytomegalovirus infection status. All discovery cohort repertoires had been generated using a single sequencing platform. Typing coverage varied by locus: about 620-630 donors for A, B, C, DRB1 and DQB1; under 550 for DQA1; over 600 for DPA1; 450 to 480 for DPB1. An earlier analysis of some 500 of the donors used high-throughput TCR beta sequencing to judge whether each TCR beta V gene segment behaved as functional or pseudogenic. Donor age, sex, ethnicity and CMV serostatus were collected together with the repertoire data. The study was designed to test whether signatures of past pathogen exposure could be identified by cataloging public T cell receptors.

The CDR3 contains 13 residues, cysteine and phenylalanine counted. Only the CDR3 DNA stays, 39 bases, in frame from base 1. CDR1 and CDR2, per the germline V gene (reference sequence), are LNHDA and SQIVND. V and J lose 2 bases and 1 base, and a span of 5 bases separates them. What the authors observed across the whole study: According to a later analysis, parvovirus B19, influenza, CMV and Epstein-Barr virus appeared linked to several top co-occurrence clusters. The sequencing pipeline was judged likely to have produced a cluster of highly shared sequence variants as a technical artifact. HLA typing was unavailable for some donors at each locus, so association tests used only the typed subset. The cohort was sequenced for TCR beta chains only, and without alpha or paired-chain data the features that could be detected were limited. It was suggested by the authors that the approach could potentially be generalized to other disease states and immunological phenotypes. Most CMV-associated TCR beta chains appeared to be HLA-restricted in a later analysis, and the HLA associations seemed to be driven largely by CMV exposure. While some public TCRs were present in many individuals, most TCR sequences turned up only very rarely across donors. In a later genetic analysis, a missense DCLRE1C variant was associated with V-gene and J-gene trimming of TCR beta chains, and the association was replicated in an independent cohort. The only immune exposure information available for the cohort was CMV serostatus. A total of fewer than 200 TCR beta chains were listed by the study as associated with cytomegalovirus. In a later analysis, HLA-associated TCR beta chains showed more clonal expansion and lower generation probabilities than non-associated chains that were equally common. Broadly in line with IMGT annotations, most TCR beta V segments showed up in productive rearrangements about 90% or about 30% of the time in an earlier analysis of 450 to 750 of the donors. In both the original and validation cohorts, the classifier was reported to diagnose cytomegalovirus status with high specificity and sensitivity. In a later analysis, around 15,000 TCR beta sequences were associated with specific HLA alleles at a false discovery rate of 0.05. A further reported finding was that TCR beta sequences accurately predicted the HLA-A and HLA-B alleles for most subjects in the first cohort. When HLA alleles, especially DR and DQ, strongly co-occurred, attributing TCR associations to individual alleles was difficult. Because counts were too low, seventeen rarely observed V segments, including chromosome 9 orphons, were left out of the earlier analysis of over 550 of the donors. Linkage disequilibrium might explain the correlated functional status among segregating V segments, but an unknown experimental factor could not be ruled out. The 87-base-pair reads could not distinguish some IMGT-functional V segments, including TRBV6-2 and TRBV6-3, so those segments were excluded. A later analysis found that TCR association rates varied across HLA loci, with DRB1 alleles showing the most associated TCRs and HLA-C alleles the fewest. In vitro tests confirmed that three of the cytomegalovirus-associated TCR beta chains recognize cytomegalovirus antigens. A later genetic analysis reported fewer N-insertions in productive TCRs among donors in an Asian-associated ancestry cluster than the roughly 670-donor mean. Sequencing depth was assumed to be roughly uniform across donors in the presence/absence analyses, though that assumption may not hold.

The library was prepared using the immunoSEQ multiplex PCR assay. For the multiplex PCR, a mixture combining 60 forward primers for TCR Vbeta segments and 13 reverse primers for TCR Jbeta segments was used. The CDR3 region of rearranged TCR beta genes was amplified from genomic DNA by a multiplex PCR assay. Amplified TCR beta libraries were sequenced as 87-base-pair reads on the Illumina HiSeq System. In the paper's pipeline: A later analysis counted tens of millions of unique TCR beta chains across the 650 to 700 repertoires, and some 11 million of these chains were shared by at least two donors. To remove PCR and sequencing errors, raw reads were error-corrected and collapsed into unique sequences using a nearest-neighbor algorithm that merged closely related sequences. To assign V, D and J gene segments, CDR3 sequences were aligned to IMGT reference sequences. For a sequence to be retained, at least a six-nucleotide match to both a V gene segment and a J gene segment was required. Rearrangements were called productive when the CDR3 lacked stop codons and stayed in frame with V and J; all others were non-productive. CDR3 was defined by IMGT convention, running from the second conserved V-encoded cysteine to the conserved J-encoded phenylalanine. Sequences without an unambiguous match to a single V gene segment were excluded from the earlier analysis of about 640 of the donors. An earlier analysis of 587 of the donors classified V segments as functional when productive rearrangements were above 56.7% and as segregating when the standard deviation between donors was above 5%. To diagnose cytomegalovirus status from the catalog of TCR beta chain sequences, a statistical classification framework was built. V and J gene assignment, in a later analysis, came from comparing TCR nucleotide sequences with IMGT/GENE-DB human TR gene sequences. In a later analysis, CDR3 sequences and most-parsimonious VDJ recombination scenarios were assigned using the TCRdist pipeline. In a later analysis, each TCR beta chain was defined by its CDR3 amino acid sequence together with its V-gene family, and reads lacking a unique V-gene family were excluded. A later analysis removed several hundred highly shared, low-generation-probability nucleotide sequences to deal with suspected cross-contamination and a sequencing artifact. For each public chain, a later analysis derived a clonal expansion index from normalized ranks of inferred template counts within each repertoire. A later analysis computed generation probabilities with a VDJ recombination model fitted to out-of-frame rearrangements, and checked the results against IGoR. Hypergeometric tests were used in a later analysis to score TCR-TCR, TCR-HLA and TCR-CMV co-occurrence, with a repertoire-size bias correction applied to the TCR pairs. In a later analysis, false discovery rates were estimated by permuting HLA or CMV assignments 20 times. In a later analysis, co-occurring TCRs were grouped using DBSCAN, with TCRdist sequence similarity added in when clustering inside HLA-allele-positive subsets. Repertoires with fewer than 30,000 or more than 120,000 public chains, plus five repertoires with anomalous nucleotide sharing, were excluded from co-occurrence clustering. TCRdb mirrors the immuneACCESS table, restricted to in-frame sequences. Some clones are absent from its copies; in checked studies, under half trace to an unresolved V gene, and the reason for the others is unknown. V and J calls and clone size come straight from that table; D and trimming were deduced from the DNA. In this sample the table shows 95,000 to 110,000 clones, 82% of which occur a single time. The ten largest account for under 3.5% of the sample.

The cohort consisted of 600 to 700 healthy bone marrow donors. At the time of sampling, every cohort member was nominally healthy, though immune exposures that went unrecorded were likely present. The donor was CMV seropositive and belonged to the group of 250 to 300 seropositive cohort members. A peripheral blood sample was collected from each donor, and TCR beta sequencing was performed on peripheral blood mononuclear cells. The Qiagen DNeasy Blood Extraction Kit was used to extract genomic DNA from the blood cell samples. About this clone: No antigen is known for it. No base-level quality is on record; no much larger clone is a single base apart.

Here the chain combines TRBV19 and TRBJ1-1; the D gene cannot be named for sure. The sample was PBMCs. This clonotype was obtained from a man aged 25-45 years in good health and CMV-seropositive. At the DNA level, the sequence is TGTGCCAGTAGTATACTTAGGAACACTGAAGCTTTCTTT. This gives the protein CASSILRNTEAFF. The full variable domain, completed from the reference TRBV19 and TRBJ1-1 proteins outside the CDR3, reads DGGITQSPKYLFRKEGQNVTLSCEQNLNHDAMYWYRQDPGQGLRLIYYSQIVNDFQKGDIAEGYSVSREKKESFPLTVTSAQKNPTAFYLCASSILRNTEAFFGQGTRLTVV.